Listed below are T cell receptor beta chains from one sample, sequenced in a study of cytomegalovirus exposure and HLA in healthy donors. Assay: immunoSEQ multiplex PCR; the TCRdb copy retains only in-frame clones and omits some. The sample contains about 160,000 clones, around nine tenths of which appear only once. The material sequenced was PBMCs. The receptor set was obtained from a man aged 18 to 30 in good health and CMV-seropositive. CDR3s include the opening cysteine and the closing phenylalanine or tryptophan. The D gene is left open where the match is weak. Clone size, where shown, is once, few, many, or a class for clones that have expanded.

NA,TRBV11-2,NA,TRBJ2-7,CASSFTRTYEQYF,TGTGCCAGCAGCTTTACTAGAACCTACGAGCAGTACTTC
NA,TRBV28,NA,TRBJ1-5,CASRVRGSYSNQPQHF,TGTGCCAGCAGAGTCCGAGGGTCTTATAGCAATCAGCCCCAGCATTTT
TRBD1,TRBV6-5,NA,TRBJ2-5,CASSSRTGSYQETQYF,TGTGCCAGCAGTTCACGGACAGGCTCGTACCAAGAGACCCAGTACTTC
TRBD2,TRBV5-1,few,TRBJ2-5,CASSLKGRGETQYF,TGCGCCAGCAGCTTGAAGGGGCGGGGGGAGACCCAGTACTTC
TRBD2,TRBV6-1,NA,TRBJ2-1,CASTSSGGIYNEQFF,TGTGCCAGCACCTCTAGCGGGGGCATCTACAATGAGCAGTTCTTC
TRBD2,TRBV7-6,NA,TRBJ2-3,CASSYTGTSASDTQYF,TGTGCCAGCAGTTACACCGGGACTAGCGCATCAGATACGCAGTATTTT
NA,TRBV5-1,NA,TRBJ2-7,CASSLARGLSSYEQYF,TGCGCCAGCAGCTTGGCCAGGGGCCTAAGCTCCTACGAGCAGTACTTC
NA,TRBV9,NA,TRBJ2-2,CASSVDGPNTGELFF,TGTGCCAGCAGCGTTGATGGCCCGAACACCGGGGAGCTGTTTTTT
TRBD2,TRBV2,NA,TRBJ2-7,CASTLPGLAVYEQYF,TGTGCCAGTACTTTACCGGGACTAGCGGTTTACGAGCAGTACTTC
TRBD2,TRBV9,NA,TRBJ2-2,CASSVGASGRVYTGELFF,TGTGCCAGCAGCGTAGGGGCTAGCGGGAGAGTTTACACCGGGGAGCTGTTTTTT
NA,TRBV19,NA,TRBJ2-1,CASSKGVQVGGEQFF,TGTGCCAGTAGTAAGGGGGTACAGGTTGGAGGTGAGCAGTTCTTC
NA,TRBV6-1,NA,TRBJ1-2,CASSDTTDSDTF,TGTGCCAGCAGTGATACCACCGACTCTGACACCTTC
TRBD2,TRBV4-2,once,TRBJ2-3,CASSPRTSYTDTQYF,TGTGCCAGCAGCCCAAGGACTAGCTACACAGATACGCAGTATTTT
NA,TRBV28,NA,TRBJ1-1,CASNLDSGEAFF,TGTGCCAGCAACTTAGATTCAGGTGAAGCTTTCTTT
NA,TRBV28,NA,TRBJ1-2,CASSPRQSGYGYTF,TGTGCCAGCAGTCCGCGACAGTCTGGCTATGGCTACACCTTC